The sequence of this T cell receptor (beta chain) was determined in a study of technical replicates of blood from four donors. The CDR3 extends over 17 amino acids. In germline, CDR1 is SGHTA, CDR2 FQGTGA. J gave up 6 bases and V 5 bases, and 18 bases lay outside the gene matches. Clones were sequenced by immunoSEQ multiplex PCR, and TCRdb holds only the in-frame ones, with some missing. The sample has about 85,000 clones, roughly 94% seen once; the top ten hold about 0.37%. The V call is TRBV7-3, the J call TRBJ2-7; 8 bases map to TRBD2. The receptor was derived from a human donor in good health. What was sequenced was T cells isolated from PBMCs. CDR3 nucleotide sequence: TGTGCCAGCAGCCCCCGCCCACCGGGACTAGTCCCCTCCGAGCAGTACTTC. The encoded protein is CASSPRPPGLVPSEQYF.